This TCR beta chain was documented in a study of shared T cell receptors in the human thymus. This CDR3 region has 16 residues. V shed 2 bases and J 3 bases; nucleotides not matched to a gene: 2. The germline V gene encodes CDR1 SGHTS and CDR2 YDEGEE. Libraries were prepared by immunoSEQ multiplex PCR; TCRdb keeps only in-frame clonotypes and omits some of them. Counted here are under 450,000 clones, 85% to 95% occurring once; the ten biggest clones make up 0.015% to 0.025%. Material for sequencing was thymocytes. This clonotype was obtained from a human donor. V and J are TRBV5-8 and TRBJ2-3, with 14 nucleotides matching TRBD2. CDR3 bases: TGTGCCAGCAGCTTCGGACTAGCGGGAGGAACAGATACGCAGTATTTT. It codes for CASSFGLAGGTDTQYF.